This TCR beta chain was found in a study of T cell responses to AZD1222 COVID-19 vaccine. A note on this clone: Its matching antigen is unknown.

Broader study findings: Researchers report vaccine-associated CD4 TCRs spanning spike, with dominance at 160-218 and 743-854.

The table came from immunoSEQ multiplex PCR; TCRdb's copy has only in-frame clones and leaves some out. This table has about 110,000 clones, about 92% appearing once. Germline loops: CDR1 SGHTA, CDR2 FQGTGA. V lost 5 bases to trimming and J lost 1 base, with 13 bases between them. This CDR3 is built from 15 residues. The V and J genes are TRBV7-3 and TRBJ2-3, with TRBD2 as a possible D gene (5 bases). This TCR derives from an adult in good health. Specimen: peripheral blood, collected on day 0 of MenACWY control vaccination. The CDR3 sequence: CASSVDGVGTDTQYF. In nucleotides, the CDR3 is TGTGCCAGCAGCGTCGACGGGGTGGGCACAGATACGCAGTATTTT.